The 14 T cell receptor beta chains below all came from one sample that was sequenced in a study of CD8+ T cells in alopecia areata. The authors sorted CD4+ cells into CD25+CD127- cells for five or six patients. Following RNA extraction, reverse transcription yielded cDNA that acted as the sequencing template. TCRdb's table, derived via immunoSEQ multiplex PCR, lists solely in-frame clones and lacks some. The profile shows 37,000 or so clones, 45% to 70% of them singletons. The sample was CD4+ Tregs sorted from blood. The source of these receptors is a human donor with alopecia areata.

The table lists this clone with a few counts. V gene TRBV7-2 combines with J gene TRBJ2-3; a weak D match, TRBD2 (6 bases). This CDR3 contains 13 residues. CDR1 is SGHTA, CDR2 FQGNSA, per germline. The V end lost 6 bases, the J end lost 6 bases, and 13 bases lay between the germline ends. The CDR3 region is CASSLTGEDTQYF. The CDR3 nucleotides read TGTGCCAGCAGTCTTACGGGGGAGGATACGCAGTATTTT. Full variable domain (outside the CDR3, taken from reference TRBV7-2 and TRBJ2-3): GAGVSQSPSNKVTEKGKDVELRCDPISGHTALYWYRQSLGQGLEFLIYFQGNSAPDKSGLPSDRFSAERTGGSVSTLTIQRTQQEDSAVYLCASSLTGEDTQYFGPGTRLTVL.

This clone has just one count. The V and J genes are TRBV9 and TRBJ1-2; D is undetermined. V was pared by 0 bases and J by 0 bases, with 3 bases between. CDR1 SGDLS and CDR2 YYNGEE come from the germline V gene. The CDR3 is made up of 13 amino acids. The CDR3 loop reads CASSVDPNYGYTF. The CDR3 DNA sequence: TGTGCCAGCAGCGTAGACCCTAACTATGGCTACACCTTC.

The gene calls are TRBV10-3 and TRBJ2-7, with D maybe TRBD2 (7 bases). V lost 4 bases and J lost 3, with 10 bases in between. The germline CDR1 and CDR2 sequences are ENHRY and SYGVKD. The CDR3 contains 13 residues. The CDR3 spells CAISGGGGYEQYF. The DNA for the CDR3 is TGTGCCATCAGTGGCGGGGGCGGCTACGAGCAGTACTTC.

The chain is built from TRBV19 and TRBJ1-5, with TRBD1 identical over 8 bases. J was trimmed by 0 bases and V by 4 bases; bases with no gene match: 5. The CDR3 has 16 amino acids. Germline V gene lookup returns CDR1 LNHDA and CDR2 SQIVND (reference sequence). This CDR3 is CASSNRGADSNQPQHF. The CDR3, as DNA: TGTGCCAGTAGTAACAGGGGGGCCGATAGCAATCAGCCCCAGCATTTT.

This clone has only a few counts. V is TRBV5-6 and J is TRBJ2-1; either TRBD1 or TRBD2 may supply D (5 bases each). CDR1 and CDR2 (germline): SGHDT, YYEEEE. Trimming left V 5 bases short and J 7 bases short, with 16 bases between. CDR3 size: 14 residues. The CDR3 coding sequence is TGTGCCAGCAGGCCCGGGACCAAACGGAATGAGCAGTTCTTC. Its translation is CASRPGTKRNEQFF.

The chain has TRBV5-5 and TRBJ1-5, with 9 bases fitting TRBD1. This CDR3 has 15 residues. Losses at the gene ends were 5 bases for V and 6 bases for J; bases not matched to a gene: 9. Germline CDR1 and CDR2: SGHKS and YYEKEE (reference sequence). CDR3 loop: CASSDTGGEGQPQHF. Here the CDR3 DNA reads TGTGCCAGCAGTGATACAGGGGGCGAGGGTCAGCCCCAGCATTTT.

The chain is built from TRBV7-3 and TRBJ2-3; TRBD1 matches at 9 bases. With V trimmed by 5 bases and J by 4 bases, 7 bases remained unmatched. Germline lookup yields CDR1 SGHTA and CDR2 FQGTGA. The CDR3 loop spans 15 amino acids. CDR3 in amino acids: CASSAGTGRSDTQYF. CDR3 DNA sequence: TGTGCCAGCAGCGCCGGGACAGGGAGGTCAGATACGCAGTATTTT.

This clone was picked up one time. The V gene is TRBV18, the J gene TRBJ2-7; the D gene could be TRBD1 or TRBD2 (5 bases each). Germline V gene lookup returns CDR1 KGHSH and CDR2 LQKENI. Between the trimmed V and J ends, which lost 2 bases and 6 bases, there was a span of 11 bases. This CDR3 region has 13 residues. The CDR3 protein is CASSPGTFAEQYF. CDR3 DNA: TGTGCCAGCTCACCAGGGACGTTTGCCGAGCAGTACTTC.

The chain uses TRBV6-6 and TRBJ2-5, with unresolved D. V lost 0 bases and J lost 3, with 2 bases in between. This CDR3 has 12 amino acids. The germline gives CDR1 MNHNY, CDR2 SVGAGI (reference sequence). The CDR3 DNA follows: TGTGCCAGCAGTTACTCGAAAGAGACCCAGTACTTC. This sequence encodes CASSYSKETQYF.

The chain employs TRBV7-3 and TRBJ2-1; D possibly matches TRBD1 or TRBD2 (5 bases each). The CDR3 spans 15 residues. Trimming left V 3 bases short and J 10 bases short, with 19 bases between. Germline lookup yields CDR1 SGHTA and CDR2 FQGTGA. The chain's CDR3 is CASSLVRGAGSEQFF. DNA of the CDR3: TGTGCCAGCAGCTTGGTGAGAGGGGCCGGCTCGGAGCAGTTCTTC.

The chain joins TRBV4-1 to TRBJ2-7; 9 nucleotides align to TRBD1. The CDR3 runs 14 residues. From germline, CDR1 is MGHRA and CDR2 YSYEKL. The V segment lost 5 bases and the J segment 7 bases; nucleotides outside the gene matches: 9. The CDR3 spells CASSTRDRAQEQYF. CDR3 in DNA: TGCGCCAGCAGCACCCGGGACAGGGCTCAAGAGCAGTACTTC.

This clone came up a few times. The V and J genes are TRBV5-1 and TRBJ2-1; 12 nucleotides line up with TRBD1. Trimming removed 4 bases from V and 10 bases from J; junction bases left unmatched: 12. In germline, CDR1 is SGHRS, CDR2 YFSETQ. This CDR3 contains 16 residues. As DNA, the CDR3 is TGCGCCAGCAGCCTAGGGGACAGGGGGCGCTTGGACGAGCAGTTCTTC. Protein: CASSLGDRGRLDEQFF.

The chain carries TRBV19 and TRBJ1-1; TRBD1 might be the D (6 bases). Trimming shortened V by 4 bases and J by 4 bases, and 16 bases separated the two germline ends. The germline CDR1 and CDR2 sequences are LNHDA and SQIVND (reference sequence). The CDR3 runs 15 residues. CDR3 amino acids: CASSSNRVMTTEAFF. CDR3 DNA sequence: TGTGCCAGTAGTAGTAACAGGGTGATGACCACTGAAGCTTTCTTT.

As DNA, the CDR3 is TGTGCCAGCAGTTTATCTACCCCGAAGGGCGAGCAGTACTTC. Translated, it gives CASSLSTPKGEQYF. The chain uses TRBV27 and TRBJ2-7; D uncertain. The CDR3 runs 14 residues. Looked up from germline, CDR1 is MNHEY and CDR2 is SMNVEV (reference sequence). Deletions cut 0 bases from V and 6 bases from J, with 12 bases between.